The clone carrying this T cell receptor beta chain has a handful of counts. This sample stems from a study of T cells in Graves' hyperthyroidism and ophthalmopathy. This CDR3 is built from 15 residues. V shed 5 bases and J shed 0 bases, with 13 bases lying between them. Germline V gives CDR1 SEHNR, CDR2 FQNEAQ (reference sequence). TCR beta CDR3 sequences were amplified from RNA transcripts. During a first-round RT-PCR of the TCR CDR3, the HTBI primer set was used. TCRdb processed the multiplex PCR reads anew with MiXCR; each CDR3 protein has one entry. In the table there are 700,000 or so distinct CDR3 sequences, about 14% of which are singletons.

The TCR sequence derives from a woman between 45 and 65 years old with Graves' ophthalmopathy. The rearrangement uses TRBV7-9 and TRBJ1-2; TRBD1 might be the D (5 bases). The specimen sequenced was blood. In DNA, the CDR3 is TGTGCCAGCAGCCCCCCAGGGAGAACTAACTATGGCTACACCTTC. It encodes CASSPPGRTNYGYTF.